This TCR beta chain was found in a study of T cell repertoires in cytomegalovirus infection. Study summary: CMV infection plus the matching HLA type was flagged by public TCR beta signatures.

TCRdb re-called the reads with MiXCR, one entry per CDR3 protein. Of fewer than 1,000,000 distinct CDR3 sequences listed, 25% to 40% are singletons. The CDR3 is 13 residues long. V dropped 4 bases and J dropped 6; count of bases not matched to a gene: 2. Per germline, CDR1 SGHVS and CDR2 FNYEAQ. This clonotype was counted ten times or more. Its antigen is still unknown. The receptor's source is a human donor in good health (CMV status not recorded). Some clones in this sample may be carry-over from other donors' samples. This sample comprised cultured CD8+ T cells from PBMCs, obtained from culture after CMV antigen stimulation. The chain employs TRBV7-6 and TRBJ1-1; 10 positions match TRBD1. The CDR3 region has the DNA TGTGCCAGCAGCTATGGGACAGGGGCTGAAGCTTTCTTT. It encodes CASSYGTGAEAFF.